This T cell receptor beta chain was identified during a study of blood T cell repertoires in COVID-19. Assay used: immunoSEQ multiplex PCR; TCRdb lists only in-frame clones, some missing. The sample lists roughly 400,000 clones; approximately 90% were seen once. Everyone who took part was roughly 18 to 89 years old, and they came from about 25 US areas. Clinical history reported by participants formed the basis on which cohorts were assigned. The sequence was collected from a woman aged 18-35 years who had been exposed to COVID-19. What was sequenced was PBMCs or T cells enriched from blood (not recorded which).

Written as DNA, the CDR3 is TGTGCCAGCAGCCACGACAGGGGGGATGGCTACACCTTC. Amino acids: CASSHDRGDGYTF. The chain employs TRBV6-5 and TRBJ1-2; 9 bases line up with TRBD1. This CDR3 comprises 13 residues. J gave up 6 bases and V 6 bases, and 5 bases lay outside the gene matches. Germline CDR1 and CDR2: MNHEY and SVGAGI.